Below, 5 T cell receptor beta chains from the same sample are listed, as sequenced in a study of CD8+CD57+ T cells in acquired aplastic anemia. TCR beta VDJ and CDR3 were profiled, and genomic DNA was the template. Each CDR3 protein is one row after TCRdb ran MiXCR on the reads. Among 150,000 to 200,000 distinct CDR3 sequences, 35% to 55% were seen once, and the ten largest hold 0.8% to 1.1%. Source material: sorted CD4+, CD8+, or CD8+CD57+ T cells (not recorded which) from PBMCs. The receptor set was obtained from a human donor in good health.

The table lists this clonotype with many counts. The chain is built from TRBV6-1 and TRBJ2-7, with 10 bases lining up with TRBD1. CDR1 is MNHNS, CDR2 SASEGT, per germline. J lost 2 bases, V lost 7 bases, and 5 bases had no gene match. The CDR3 loop spans 14 amino acids. The CDR3, as DNA: TGTGCCAGCACCTTCGACAGGGGGCCCTACGAGCAGTACTTC. It specifies CASTFDRGPYEQYF.

This chain links TRBV20-1 with TRBJ2-7; tentatively, D is TRBD1 or TRBD2 (6 bases each). V gave up 5 bases and J gave up 5 bases, with 19 bases separating them. This CDR3 is 14 amino acids long. From germline, CDR1 is DFQATT and CDR2 SNEGSKA (reference sequence). CDR3 protein: CSAGRRGAVDEQYF. CDR3 nucleotides: TGCAGTGCTGGAAGGAGGGGGGCAGTGGACGAGCAGTACTTC.

The sample holds many counts of this clonotype. The chain couples TRBV5-1 to TRBJ2-1; possible D gene TRBD1, 6 bases. V lost 2 bases and J 8 bases, leaving 20 bases between the germline ends. The CDR3 is 16 residues long. Looked up from germline, CDR1 is SGHRS and CDR2 is YFSETQ. This CDR3 reads CASSLDSYRDRHEQFF. For the CDR3, the DNA is TGCGCCAGCAGCTTAGATTCCTACAGGGACCGGCATGAGCAGTTCTTC.

The table lists this clonotype with a few counts. Possible read error: a much larger clone is one base away. The chain joins TRBV5-1 to TRBJ2-5, with 7 bases that match TRBD1. V gave up 9 bases and J gave up 6 bases; unmatched junction bases: 11. The germline V gene encodes CDR1 SGHRS and CDR2 YFSETQ. The CDR3 runs 13 residues. The CDR3 DNA is TGCGCCACCCATACAGGGGTGGGAAAGACCCAGTACTTC. Its protein is CATHTGVGKTQYF.

This clonotype was counted only a few times. This chain joins TRBV12-3 or TRBV12-4 and TRBJ2-2, with 7 nucleotides matching TRBD2. The CDR3 length is 17 residues. V lost 0 bases to trimming and J lost 6 bases; unmatched junction nucleotides: 10. CDR3 DNA sequence: TGTGCCAGCAGTTTAGCGCTCCTTGCGGGAGCCCCCGGGGAGCTGTTTTTT. This translates into CASSLALLAGAPGELFF.